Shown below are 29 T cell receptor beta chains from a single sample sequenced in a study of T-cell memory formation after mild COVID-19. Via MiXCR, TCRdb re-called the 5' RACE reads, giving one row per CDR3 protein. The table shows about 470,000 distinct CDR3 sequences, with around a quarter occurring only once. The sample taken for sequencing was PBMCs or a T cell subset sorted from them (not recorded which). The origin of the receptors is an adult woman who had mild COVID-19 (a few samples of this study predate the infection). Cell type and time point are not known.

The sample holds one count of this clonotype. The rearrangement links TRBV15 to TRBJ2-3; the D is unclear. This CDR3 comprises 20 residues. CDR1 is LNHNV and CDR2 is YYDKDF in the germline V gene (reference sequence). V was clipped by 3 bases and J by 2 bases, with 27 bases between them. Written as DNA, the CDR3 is TGTGCCACCAGCAGCCCCATGGGGAAGAAGACCAGTCGTTCCACAGATACGCAGTATTTT. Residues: CATSSPMGKKTSRSTDTQYF.

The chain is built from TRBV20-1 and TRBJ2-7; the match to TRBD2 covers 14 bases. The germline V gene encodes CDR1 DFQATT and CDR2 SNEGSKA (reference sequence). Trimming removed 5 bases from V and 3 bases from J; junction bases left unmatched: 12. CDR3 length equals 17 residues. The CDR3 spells CSAVRTSGRSFVYEQYF. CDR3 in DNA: TGCAGTGCTGTAAGGACTAGCGGGAGGTCGTTCGTCTACGAGCAGTACTTC.

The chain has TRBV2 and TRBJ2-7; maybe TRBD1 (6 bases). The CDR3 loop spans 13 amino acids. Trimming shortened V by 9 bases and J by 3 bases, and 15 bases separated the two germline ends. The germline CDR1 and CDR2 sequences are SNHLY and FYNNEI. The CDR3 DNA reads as TGTGCCAGTACGTGGGGGCCGGTCTACGAGCAGTACTTC. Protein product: CASTWGPVYEQYF.

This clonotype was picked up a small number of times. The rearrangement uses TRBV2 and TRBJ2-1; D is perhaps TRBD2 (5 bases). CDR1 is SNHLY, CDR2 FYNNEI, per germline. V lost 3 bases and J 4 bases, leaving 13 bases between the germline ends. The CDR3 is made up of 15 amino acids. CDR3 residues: CASSEAGSPYNEQFF. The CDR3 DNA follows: TGTGCCAGCAGTGAGGCGGGCAGTCCTTACAATGAGCAGTTCTTC.

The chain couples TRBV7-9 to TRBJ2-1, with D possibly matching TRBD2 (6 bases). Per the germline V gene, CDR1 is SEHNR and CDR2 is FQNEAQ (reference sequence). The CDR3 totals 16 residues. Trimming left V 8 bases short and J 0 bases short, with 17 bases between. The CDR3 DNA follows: TGTGCCAGCCCCCCGCGGGGAACTGTCTCCTACAATGAGCAGTTCTTC. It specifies CASPPRGTVSYNEQFF.

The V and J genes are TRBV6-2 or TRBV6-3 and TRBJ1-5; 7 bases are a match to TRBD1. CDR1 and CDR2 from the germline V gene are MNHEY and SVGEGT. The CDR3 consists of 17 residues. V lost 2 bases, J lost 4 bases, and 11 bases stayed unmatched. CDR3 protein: CASSYRVTGRFNQPQHF. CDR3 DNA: TGTGCCAGCAGTTACAGAGTGACAGGGAGATTTAATCAGCCCCAGCATTTT.

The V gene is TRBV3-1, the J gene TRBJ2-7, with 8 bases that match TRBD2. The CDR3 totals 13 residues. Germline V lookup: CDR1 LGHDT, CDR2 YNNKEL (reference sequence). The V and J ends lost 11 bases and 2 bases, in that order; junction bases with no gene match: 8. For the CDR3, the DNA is TGTGCCGCTTCGTCGGGGGGGACCTACGAGCAGTACTTC. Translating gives CAASSGGTYEQYF.

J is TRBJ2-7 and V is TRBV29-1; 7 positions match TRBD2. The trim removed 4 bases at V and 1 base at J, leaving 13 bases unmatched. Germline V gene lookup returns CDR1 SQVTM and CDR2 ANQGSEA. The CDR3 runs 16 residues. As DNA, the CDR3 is TGCAGCGTTGCCAGACCTACTAGCGTACGATCCTACGAGCAGTACTTC. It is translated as CSVARPTSVRSYEQYF.

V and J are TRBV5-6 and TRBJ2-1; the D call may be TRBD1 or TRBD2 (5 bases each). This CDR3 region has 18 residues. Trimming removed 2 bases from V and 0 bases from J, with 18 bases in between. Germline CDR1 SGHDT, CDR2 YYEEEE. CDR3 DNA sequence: TGTGCCAGCAGCTTTGGGGCGAGAAGGAGGAGCTCCTACAATGAGCAGTTCTTC. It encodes CASSFGARRRSSYNEQFF. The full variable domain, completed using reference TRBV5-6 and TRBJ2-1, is DAGVTQSPTHLIKTRGQQVTLRCSPKSGHDTVSWYQQALGQGPQFIFQYYEEEERQRGNFPDRFSGHQFPNYSSELNVNALLLGDSALYLCASSFGARRRSSYNEQFFGPGTRLTVL.

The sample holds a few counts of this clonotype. The CDR3 DNA reads as TGTGCCAGCACTCCTACCCTGGGGGGGGATGGCTACACCTTC. Its translation: CASTPTLGGDGYTF. The chain joins TRBV12-3 or TRBV12-4 to TRBJ1-2; D may be TRBD1 (5 bases). The CDR3 extends over 14 amino acids. The germline V and J ends were trimmed by 7 bases and 6 bases, with 18 bases remaining between them.

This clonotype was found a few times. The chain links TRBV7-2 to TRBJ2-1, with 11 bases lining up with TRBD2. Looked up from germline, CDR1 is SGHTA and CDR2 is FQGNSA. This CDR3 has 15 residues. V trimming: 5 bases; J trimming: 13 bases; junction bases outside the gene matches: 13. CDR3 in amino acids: CASSVTPTSGGPQFF. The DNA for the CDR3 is TGTGCCAGCAGCGTAACCCCAACTAGCGGGGGCCCTCAGTTCTTC.

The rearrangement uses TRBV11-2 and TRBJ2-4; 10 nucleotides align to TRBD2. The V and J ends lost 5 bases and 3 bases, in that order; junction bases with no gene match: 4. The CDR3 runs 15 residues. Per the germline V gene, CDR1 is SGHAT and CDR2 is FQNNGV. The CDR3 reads CASSPGLADKNIQYF. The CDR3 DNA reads TGTGCCAGCAGCCCAGGACTAGCGGACAAAAACATTCAGTACTTC. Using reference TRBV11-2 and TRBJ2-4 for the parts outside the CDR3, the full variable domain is EAGVAQSPRYKIIEKRQSVAFWCNPISGHATLYWYQQILGQGPKLLIQFQNNGVVDDSQLPKDRFSAERLKGVDSTLKIQPAKLEDSAVYLCASSPGLADKNIQYFGAGTRLSVL.

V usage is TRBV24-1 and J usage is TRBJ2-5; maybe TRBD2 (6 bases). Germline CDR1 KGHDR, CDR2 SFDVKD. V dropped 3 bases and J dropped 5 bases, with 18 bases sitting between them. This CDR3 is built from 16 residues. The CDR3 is CATSDPIAGPEETQYF. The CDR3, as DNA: TGTGCCACCAGTGATCCGATCGCGGGACCGGAGGAGACCCAGTACTTC.

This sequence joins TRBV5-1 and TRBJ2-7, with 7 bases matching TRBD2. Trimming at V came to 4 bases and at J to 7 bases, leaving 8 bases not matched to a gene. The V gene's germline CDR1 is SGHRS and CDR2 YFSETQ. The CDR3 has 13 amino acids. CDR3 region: CASSPPEGGEQYF. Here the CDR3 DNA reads TGCGCCAGCAGCCCCCCCGAGGGAGGGGAGCAGTACTTC.

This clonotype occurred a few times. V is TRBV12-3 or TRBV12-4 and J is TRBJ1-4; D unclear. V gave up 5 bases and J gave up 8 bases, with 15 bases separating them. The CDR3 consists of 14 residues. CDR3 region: CASSPRTWSEKLFF. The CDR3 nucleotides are TGTGCCAGCAGTCCCAGGACCTGGTCCGAAAAACTGTTTTTT.

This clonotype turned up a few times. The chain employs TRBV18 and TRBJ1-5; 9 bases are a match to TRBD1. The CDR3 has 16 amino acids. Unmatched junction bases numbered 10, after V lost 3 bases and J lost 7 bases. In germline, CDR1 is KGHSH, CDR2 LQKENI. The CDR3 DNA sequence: TGTGCCAGCTCACCTCCGGGACAGGGAGCCTTACAGCCCCAGCATTTT. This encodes CASSPPGQGALQPQHF.

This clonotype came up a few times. The CDR3 loop reads CASSGYWGELNTGELFF. The CDR3 nucleotides read TGTGCCAGCAGCGGCTACTGGGGGGAGCTGAACACCGGGGAGCTGTTTTTT. The J gene is TRBJ2-2, the V gene TRBV7-9; TRBD2 is a possible D gene (6 bases). Germline CDR1 SEHNR, CDR2 FQNEAQ (reference sequence). The V gene lost 5 bases and the J gene lost 1 base, with 17 bases spanning the gap. The CDR3 has 17 residues.

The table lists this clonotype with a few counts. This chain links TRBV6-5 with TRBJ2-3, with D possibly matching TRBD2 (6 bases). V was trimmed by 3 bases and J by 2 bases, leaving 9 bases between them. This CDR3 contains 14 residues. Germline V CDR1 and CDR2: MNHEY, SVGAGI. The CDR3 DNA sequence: TGTGCCAGCAGTTATGCGGGGTACACAGATACGCAGTATTTT. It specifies CASSYAGYTDTQYF.

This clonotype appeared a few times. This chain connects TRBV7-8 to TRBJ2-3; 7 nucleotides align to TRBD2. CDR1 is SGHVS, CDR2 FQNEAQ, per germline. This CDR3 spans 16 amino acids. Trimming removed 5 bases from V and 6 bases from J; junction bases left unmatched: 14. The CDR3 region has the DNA TGTGCCAGCAGCGTCTATCACGGGACTACTACGGATACGCAGTATTTT. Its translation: CASSVYHGTTTDTQYF.

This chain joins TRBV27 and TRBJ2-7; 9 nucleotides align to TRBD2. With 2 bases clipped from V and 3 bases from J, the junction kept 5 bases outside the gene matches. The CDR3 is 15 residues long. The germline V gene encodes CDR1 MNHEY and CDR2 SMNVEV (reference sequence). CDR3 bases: TGTGCCAGCAGTTTAACCGGGACTAGCTTCTACGAGCAGTACTTC. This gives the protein CASSLTGTSFYEQYF.

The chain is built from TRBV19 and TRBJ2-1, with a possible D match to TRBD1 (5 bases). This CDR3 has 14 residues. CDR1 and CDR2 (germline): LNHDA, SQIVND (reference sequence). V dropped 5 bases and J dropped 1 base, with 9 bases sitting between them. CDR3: CASSVRVSYNEQFF. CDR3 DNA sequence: TGTGCCAGTAGTGTCAGGGTGTCCTACAATGAGCAGTTCTTC.

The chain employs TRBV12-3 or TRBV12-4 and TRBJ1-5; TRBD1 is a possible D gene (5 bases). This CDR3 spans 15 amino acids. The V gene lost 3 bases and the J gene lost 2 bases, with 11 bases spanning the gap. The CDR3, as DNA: TGTGCCAGCAGTTTCGGGGGTGGGGGCAATCAGCCCCAGCATTTT. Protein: CASSFGGGGNQPQHF.

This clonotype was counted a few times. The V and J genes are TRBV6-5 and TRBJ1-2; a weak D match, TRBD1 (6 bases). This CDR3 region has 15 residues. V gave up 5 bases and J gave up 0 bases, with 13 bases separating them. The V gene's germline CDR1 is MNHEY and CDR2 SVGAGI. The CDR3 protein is CASSPRTASNYGYTF. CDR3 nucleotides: TGTGCCAGCAGTCCGAGGACAGCCTCTAACTATGGCTACACCTTC.

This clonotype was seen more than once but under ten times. DNA of the CDR3: TGTGCCAGCAGTTACTCGAGGTCAGCTTTATCCTACGAGCAGTACTTC. Protein: CASSYSRSALSYEQYF. The V gene is TRBV6-5, the J gene TRBJ2-7; no reliable D call. Germline V gene data show CDR1 as MNHEY and CDR2 as SVGAGI. V was trimmed by 0 bases and J by 1 base, leaving 13 bases between them. The CDR3 has 16 residues.

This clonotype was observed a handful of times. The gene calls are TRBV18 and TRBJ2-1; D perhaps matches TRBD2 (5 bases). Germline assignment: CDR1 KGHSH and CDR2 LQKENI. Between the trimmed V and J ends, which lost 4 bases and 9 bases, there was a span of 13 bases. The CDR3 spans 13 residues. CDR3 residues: CASSLLGGSEQFF. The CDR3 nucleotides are TGTGCCAGCTCACTTCTAGGTGGGAGTGAGCAGTTCTTC. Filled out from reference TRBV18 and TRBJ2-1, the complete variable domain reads NAGVMQNPRHLVRRRGQEARLRCSPMKGHSHVYWYRQLPEEGLKFMVYLQKENIIDESGMPKERFSAEFPKEGPSILRIQQVVRGDSAAYFCASSLLGGSEQFFGPGTRLTVL.

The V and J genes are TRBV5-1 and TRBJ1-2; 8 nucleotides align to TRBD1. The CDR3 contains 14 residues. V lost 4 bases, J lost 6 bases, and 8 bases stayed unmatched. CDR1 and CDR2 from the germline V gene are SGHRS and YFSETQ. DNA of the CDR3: TGCGCCAGCAGCCCAGAGACAGGGGTTAATGGCTACACCTTC. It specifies CASSPETGVNGYTF. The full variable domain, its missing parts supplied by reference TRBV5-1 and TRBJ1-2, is KAGVTQTPRYLIKTRGQQVTLSCSPISGHRSVSWYQQTPGQGLQFLFEYFSETQRNKGNFPGRFSGRQFSNSRSEMNVSTLELGDSALYLCASSPETGVNGYTFGSGTRLTVV.

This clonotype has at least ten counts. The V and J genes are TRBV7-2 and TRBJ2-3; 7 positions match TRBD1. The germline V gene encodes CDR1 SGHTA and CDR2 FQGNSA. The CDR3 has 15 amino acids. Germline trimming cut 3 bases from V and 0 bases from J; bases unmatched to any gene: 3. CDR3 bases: TGTGCCAGCAGCTTCACAGGGGTTAGCACAGATACGCAGTATTTT. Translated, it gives CASSFTGVSTDTQYF.

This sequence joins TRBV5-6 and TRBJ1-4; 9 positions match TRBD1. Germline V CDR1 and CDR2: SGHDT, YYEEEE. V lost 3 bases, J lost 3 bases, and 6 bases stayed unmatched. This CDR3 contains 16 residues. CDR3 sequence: CASSWGTGPPNEKLFF. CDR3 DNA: TGTGCCAGCAGCTGGGGGACAGGGCCGCCTAATGAAAAACTGTTTTTT.

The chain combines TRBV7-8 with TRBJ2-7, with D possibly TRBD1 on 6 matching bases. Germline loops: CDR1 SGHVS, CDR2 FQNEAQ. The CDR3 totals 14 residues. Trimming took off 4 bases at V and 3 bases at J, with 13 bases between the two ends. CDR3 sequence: CASSSPRQVYEQYF. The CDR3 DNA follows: TGTGCCAGCAGCTCACCCCGACAGGTCTACGAGCAGTACTTC.